These 21 T cell receptor beta chains share one sample of origin, sequenced in a study of T-cell reconstitution after alpha-beta-depleted transplantation in children. This sample's TCRbeta library carried unique molecular identifier barcodes. TCRdb independently ran MiXCR on the PCR reads; one entry per CDR3 protein. The data hold around 200,000 distinct CDR3 sequences, with 11% observed a single time. The material was PBMCs, obtained before TCRalphabeta/CD19-depleted stem cell transplant. All receptors come from a child younger than two with acute myeloid leukemia, due to receive a stem cell transplant.

This clonotype was recorded many times. The V gene is TRBV19, the J gene TRBJ1-5; D may be TRBD1 (5 bases). Per the germline V gene, CDR1 is LNHDA and CDR2 is SQIVND (reference sequence). The CDR3 is 18 amino acids. Trimming took off 7 bases at V and 1 base at J, with 23 bases between the two ends. The CDR3 sequence is CASTPGVLKTASNQPQHF. The CDR3 region has the DNA TGTGCCAGTACTCCGGGGGTTTTAAAGACAGCCAGCAATCAGCCCCAGCATTTT.

As regards this clonotype: With a much larger clone just one base away, this may be a read error. The CDR3 here is CASHPGAASNQPQHF. The CDR3 DNA reads TGTGCCAGCCATCCAGGGGCGGCAAGCAATCAGCCCCAGCATTTT. V gene TRBV4-2 combines with J gene TRBJ1-5; the D gene is possibly TRBD1 (6 bases). The V gene lost 8 bases and the J gene lost 1 base, with 15 bases spanning the gap. The CDR3 has 15 amino acids. Germline CDR1 reads LGHNA; CDR2 reads YNFKEQ.

The sample holds many counts of this clonotype. V is TRBV5-6 and J is TRBJ2-3; D remains ambiguous. Trimming cost V 0 bases and J 5 bases, with 13 bases left between them. The CDR3 extends over 15 amino acids. Germline V CDR1 and CDR2: SGHDT, YYEEEE. DNA for the CDR3: TGTGCCAGCAGCTTGGGACCTAACCTTGGAGATACGCAGTATTTT. The encoded protein is CASSLGPNLGDTQYF.

This clonotype occurred a few times. V usage is TRBV12-3 or TRBV12-4 and J usage is TRBJ2-3, with a possible D match to TRBD2 (5 bases). Trimming took 10 bases from V and 2 from J, leaving 16 bases between them. The CDR3 loop spans 14 amino acids. CDR3 DNA sequence: TGTGCCATTAGGGCGCGGGCAGACACAGATACGCAGTATTTT. Amino acids: CAIRARADTDTQYF.

This clonotype was counted many times. The chain combines TRBV11-2 with TRBJ2-3; D gene ambiguous. CDR3 length: 12 residues. The ends were cut back, 10 bases at V and 6 bases at J, with 14 bases in the middle. Germline V gene lookup returns CDR1 SGHAT and CDR2 FQNNGV. In nucleotides, the CDR3 is TGTGCCATACGGGTGGCCTTCGATACGCAGTATTTT. Protein product: CAIRVAFDTQYF.

This clonotype was counted at least ten times. The CDR3 DNA reads TGTGCCACCAGAGACAGGCCGGGGAATAATTCACCCCTCCACTTT. Translating gives CATRDRPGNNSPLHF. The chain uses TRBV4-2 and TRBJ1-6; tentative D call: TRBD1 (6 bases). Germline CDR1 and CDR2: LGHNA and YNFKEQ. The V and J ends lost 10 bases and 5 bases respectively, with 18 bases between them. This CDR3 is built from 15 residues.

Points on this clonotype: This clone may be a read error of a much larger clone one base away. The V and J genes are TRBV3-1 and TRBJ2-5; 9 bases align to TRBD2. Germline CDR1 LGHDT, CDR2 YNNKEL (reference sequence). The CDR3 has 17 residues. The CDR3 DNA is TGTGCCACCAGCCAAGGGCCCACAGCGGGGGGAGAAGAGACCCAGTACTTC. It yields the protein CATSQGPTAGGEETQYF.

This clonotype was picked up many times. This rearrangement joins TRBV27 to TRBJ2-3; a weak D match, TRBD2 (5 bases). The CDR3 is 15 amino acids. The V end was cut by 2 bases, the J end by 0 bases, with 9 bases between. Germline V gene sequence: CDR1 MNHEY, CDR2 SMNVEV (reference sequence). The DNA for the CDR3 is TGTGCCAGCAGTTTACGGCTAGCTAGCACAGATACGCAGTATTTT. Translation: CASSLRLASTDTQYF.

This chain joins TRBV12-3 or TRBV12-4 and TRBJ1-1; no definite D call. This CDR3 spans 13 amino acids. Trimming removed 6 bases at V and 8 bases at J, with 16 bases between. The CDR3 region is CASSSSLTTEAFF. The CDR3 DNA is TGTGCCAGCAGCTCCTCATTGACCACCGAAGCTTTCTTT.

This clonotype has a handful of counts. The V and J genes are TRBV3-1 and TRBJ2-2; D possibly matches TRBD1 or TRBD2 (6 bases each). CDR1 is LGHDT, CDR2 YNNKEL, per germline (reference sequence). V dropped 4 bases and J dropped 5 bases, with 20 bases sitting between them. The CDR3 has 17 amino acids. This chain's CDR3 is CASSPATGARRTGELFF. The CDR3 coding sequence is TGTGCCAGCAGCCCCGCGACGGGGGCGCGGAGGACCGGGGAGCTGTTTTTT.

This clonotype has ten or more counts. The chain carries TRBV10-3 and TRBJ2-7; TRBD1 might be the D (5 bases). Trimming left V 6 bases short and J 4 bases short, with 10 bases between. The CDR3 runs to 12 residues. CDR1 ENHRY and CDR2 SYGVKD come from the germline V gene. In DNA, the CDR3 is TGTGCCATCAGCGTGACAGAGTACGAGCAGTACTTC. Translated: CAISVTEYEQYF.

CDR3 DNA: TGTGCCATCAGTGAGCCTACAGTCTCTGGAAACACCATATATTTT. Its translation is CAISEPTVSGNTIYF. The gene calls are TRBV10-3 and TRBJ1-3; D unclear. The germline V gene has CDR1 ENHRY and CDR2 SYGVKD. This CDR3 has 15 residues. V lost 2 bases, J lost 0 bases, and 8 bases lay in between.

This clonotype was detected ten times or more. The chain uses TRBV12-3 or TRBV12-4 and TRBJ1-5; 8 bases match TRBD1. After removal of 5 bases from V and 4 bases from J, the junction contained 10 bases not matched to a gene. The CDR3 length is 16 residues. The CDR3 bases are TGTGCCAGCAGTCCACCTACAGGGGGTGGAAATCAGCCCCAGCATTTT. Protein sequence: CASSPPTGGGNQPQHF.

Concerning this clonotype: A much bigger clone sits one base away, suggesting this may be a read error. The conserved closing phenylalanine or tryptophan is absent in this CDR3, likely reflecting a read error. The chain employs TRBV28 and TRBJ1-1, with a possible D match to TRBD1 (6 bases). The length of the CDR3 is 12 residues. V lost 5 bases, J lost 8 bases, and 12 bases lay in between. Germline V gives CDR1 MDHEN, CDR2 SYDVKM. CDR3 sequence reads: CASSTGGQEAFL. The CDR3 DNA reads as TGTGCCAGCAGTACCGGGGGACAAGAAGCTTTCTTA.

This clonotype was picked up many times. CDR3 protein: CASSLAHAGPSYEQYF. The CDR3 nucleotides read TGTGCCAGCAGCTTAGCGCATGCGGGTCCTTCCTACGAGCAGTACTTC. V usage is TRBV7-2 and J usage is TRBJ2-7, with D perhaps matching TRBD2 (5 bases). CDR1 and CDR2 (germline): SGHTA, FQGNSA. The CDR3 runs 16 residues. With 0 bases removed from V and 1 base from J, the gap between germline ends came to 13 bases. Complete variable domain (other parts from reference TRBV7-2 and TRBJ2-7): GAGVSQSPSNKVTEKGKDVELRCDPISGHTALYWYRQSLGQGLEFLIYFQGNSAPDKSGLPSDRFSAERTGGSVSTLTIQRTQQEDSAVYLCASSLAHAGPSYEQYFGPGTRLTVT.

There are many counts of this clonotype. The chain employs TRBV7-7 and TRBJ2-3, with 7 bases that match TRBD2. The CDR3 sequence is 15 residues long. V lost 1 base and J lost 3; bases outside the gene matches: 4. Germline V gene lookup returns CDR1 SSHAT and CDR2 FNYEAQ (reference sequence). CDR3: CASSLGLAQTDTQYF. The CDR3 DNA reads as TGTGCCAGCAGCTTAGGACTAGCACAGACAGATACGCAGTATTTT. The entire variable domain, with the rest obtained from reference TRBV7-7 and TRBJ2-3, is as follows: GAGVSQSPRYKVTKRGQDVTLRCDPISSHATLYWYQQALGQGPEFLTYFNYEAQPDKSGLPSDRFSAERPEGSISTLTIQRTEQRDSAMYRCASSLGLAQTDTQYFGPGTRLTVL.

In the case of this clonotype: This could be a read error, since a much larger clone is one nucleotide away. The chain joins TRBV4-1 to TRBJ2-3; D is possibly TRBD1 (5 bases). The CDR3 consists of 14 residues. Germline lookup yields CDR1 MGHRA and CDR2 YSYEKL. Trimming shortened V by 6 bases and J by 4 bases, and 14 bases separated the two germline ends. As DNA, the CDR3 is TGCGCCAGCAGTCCTAAGGGGCTAGCAGATACGCAGTATTTT. Amino acids: CASSPKGLADTQYF.

At least ten counts were recorded for this clonotype. The chain links TRBV12-3 or TRBV12-4 to TRBJ2-7; 8 nucleotides agree with TRBD2. The V gene end was trimmed by 4 bases and the J gene end by 2 bases; junction bases not matched to a gene: 4. The CDR3 runs to 14 residues. The DNA of the CDR3 is TGTGCCAGCAGTTCGGAGCGGGAGCCCTACGAGCAGTACTTC. Amino acids: CASSSEREPYEQYF.

The table lists this clonotype with many counts. The chain is built from TRBV18 and TRBJ2-1; tentative D call: TRBD2 (6 bases). The CDR3 extends over 12 amino acids. Germline V lookup: CDR1 KGHSH, CDR2 LQKENI. The V end was cut by 5 bases, the J end by 10 bases, with 12 bases between. Here the CDR3 DNA reads TGTGCCAGCTCAAGAGCCGCGGGGGAGCAGTTCTTC. It yields the protein CASSRAAGEQFF.

This clonotype was detected many times. The chain combines TRBV25-1 with TRBJ2-5; 8 bases are shared with TRBD2. After removal of 4 bases from V and 1 base from J, the junction contained 8 bases not matched to a gene. Germline CDR1 is MGHDK and CDR2 is SYGVNS. The length of the CDR3 is 16 residues. CDR3 protein: CASSGRGAGVQETQYF. DNA for the CDR3: TGTGCCAGCAGTGGCCGTGGAGCGGGAGTCCAAGAGACCCAGTACTTC.

This clonotype was recorded at least ten times. The CDR3, as DNA: TGCAGTGTTCGAGGCAATGAGCAGTTCTTC. It specifies CSVRGNEQFF. The chain has TRBV20-1 and TRBJ2-1; D uncertain. Trimming took 7 bases from V and 6 from J, leaving 7 bases between them. Germline assignment: CDR1 DFQATT and CDR2 SNEGSKA (reference sequence). The CDR3 is made up of 10 amino acids.